These T cell receptor beta chains were read from a single sample in a study of blood T cell repertoires in COVID-19. Some clones are missing from TCRdb's copy, which holds only in-frame ones; the method was immunoSEQ multiplex PCR. The table includes 280,000 or so clones, approximately 85% detected once. The sequenced sample consisted of PBMCs or T cells enriched from blood (not recorded which). All receptors come from a man aged 25 to 40 who had recovered from COVID-19. Both conserved end residues are part of each CDR3. The D gene is left open where the match is weak. Size is stated for part of the rows, as once, few or many counts, or as a class when the clone is expanded.

abundance	v_gene	d_gene	j_gene	CDR3aa	CDR3nt
.	TRBV5-8	TRBD1	TRBJ2-5	CASSIVGRGPETQYF	TGTGCCAGCTCGATTGTCGGCAGGGGGCCGGAGACCCAGTACTTC
few	TRBV5-1	.	TRBJ1-6	CASSAQESPSPLHF	TGCGCCAGCAGCGCACAGGAGTCTCCTTCACCCCTCCACTTT
once	TRBV18	TRBD1	TRBJ2-1	CASSPRSTGGGYNEQFF	TGTGCCAGCTCACCCCGCTCGACAGGGGGAGGATACAATGAGCAGTTCTTC
.	TRBV18	TRBD1	TRBJ1-5	CASSQGQGGQPQHF	TGTGCCAGCTCACAGGGACAGGGAGGACAGCCCCAGCATTTT
.	TRBV19	TRBD1	TRBJ1-2	CASRGDRRAKGYTF	TGTGCCAGTAGAGGGGACAGAAGGGCGAAGGGCTACACCTTC
.	TRBV30	.	TRBJ1-3	CAWSVRGSNTIYF	TGTGCCTGGAGTGTCAGGGGTTCAAACACCATATATTTT
.	TRBV6-2/TRBV6-3	TRBD1	TRBJ1-5	CASSYGTENQPQHF	TGTGCCAGCAGTTATGGGACAGAAAATCAGCCCCAGCATTTT
.	TRBV7-3	TRBD1	TRBJ1-5	CASSLTTGQPQHF	TGTGCCAGCAGCTTAACGACAGGGCAGCCCCAGCATTTT
.	TRBV15	.	TRBJ1-2	CATSRDSLGSGYTF	TGTGCCACCAGCAGAGATTCGCTAGGGAGTGGCTACACCTTC
.	TRBV5-4	TRBD1	TRBJ1-6	CASSLGTGVSSPLHF	TGTGCCAGCAGCCTTGGGACAGGGGTGTCATCACCCCTCCACTTT
.	TRBV3-1/TRBV3-2	TRBD1	TRBJ1-6	CASSLGTGGSNSPLHF	TGTGCCAGCAGCTTAGGGACAGGGGGTTCGAATTCACCCCTCCACTTT
.	TRBV7-2	.	TRBJ1-1	CASSLPQVTEAFF	TGTGCCAGCAGCTTACCTCAGGTCACTGAAGCTTTCTTT
.	TRBV6-2/TRBV6-3	.	TRBJ1-2	CASSLRGGYTF	TGTGCCAGCAGTTTGCGGGGTGGCTACACCTTC
.	TRBV4-2	TRBD2	TRBJ2-5	CASSPGLARPPETQYF	TGTGCCAGCTCCCCGGGACTAGCGAGACCCCCGGAGACCCAGTACTTC
.	TRBV30	TRBD1	TRBJ2-7	CAWRTGTVSYEQYF	TGTGCCTGGAGAACCGGGACAGTCTCCTACGAGCAGTACTTC
.	TRBV19	TRBD1	TRBJ2-7	CASSQSGGHSYEQYF	TGTGCCAGTAGTCAATCAGGGGGCCACTCCTACGAGCAGTACTTC
.	TRBV5-6	TRBD2	TRBJ2-1	CASSLEAGWGNEQFF	TGTGCCAGCAGCTTGGAAGCGGGGTGGGGAAATGAGCAGTTCTTC
once	TRBV6-5	.	TRBJ2-7	CASSYSNYEQYF	TGTGCCAGCAGTTACTCTAATTACGAGCAGTACTTC
.	TRBV2	TRBD1	TRBJ1-2	CASSGQGATFGYTF	TGTGCCAGCAGTGGACAGGGGGCGACTTTTGGCTACACCTTC
few	TRBV7-7	TRBD2	TRBJ2-5	CASSLFSASGSHGPGTQYF	TGTGCTAGCAGCTTATTTTCGGCTAGCGGGAGCCATGGTCCGGGGACCCAGTACTTC
.	TRBV5-1	.	TRBJ2-2	CASSLVPGFPGELFF	TGCGCCAGCAGCTTGGTACCCGGGTTCCCCGGGGAGCTGTTTTTT
.	TRBV19	.	TRBJ2-2	CASSIAVALNTGELFF	TGTGCCAGTAGTATAGCCGTAGCATTAAACACCGGGGAGCTGTTTTTT
.	TRBV10-3	.	TRBJ1-4	CATQSRQVATNEKLFF	TGTGCCACCCAATCTCGACAGGTTGCAACTAATGAAAAACTGTTTTTT
.	TRBV5-8	.	TRBJ1-6	CASSLVSRGDSPLHF	TGTGCCAGCAGCTTGGTTTCTCGGGGAGATTCACCCCTCCACTTT
.	TRBV20-1	.	TRBJ1-6	CSAHRNSPLHF	TGCAGTGCTCACAGGAATTCACCCCTCCACTTT
.	TRBV10-1	TRBD1	TRBJ1-6	CASILGVCDRVFSSYNSPLHF	TGCGCCAGCATCCTGGGTGTCTGTGACAGGGTGTTCAGCTCCTATAATTCACCCCTCCACTTT
.	TRBV29-1	TRBD1	TRBJ1-5	CSVGSGGRQPQHF	TGCAGCGTTGGTTCAGGGGGTCGTCAGCCCCAGCATTTT
.	TRBV5-1	.	TRBJ1-1	CASSSLERTEAFF	TGCGCCAGCAGCTCCTTGGAGAGGACTGAAGCTTTCTTT
.	TRBV20-1	.	TRBJ2-3	CSARLVDTQYF	TGCAGTGCGAGACTTGTAGATACGCAGTATTTT
.	TRBV10-3	.	TRBJ2-3	CAISASLREDTQYF	TGTGCCATCAGTGCGTCCCTACGAGAAGATACGCAGTATTTT
.	TRBV21-1	.	TRBJ2-5	CASSTLDTQETQYF	TGTGCCAGCAGCACTTTGGACACCCAAGAGACCCAGTACTTC
few	TRBV7-3	.	TRBJ1-1	CASTPHSGSTEAFF	TGTGCCAGCACCCCTCATTCAGGGTCCACTGAAGCTTTCTTT
.	TRBV7-8	.	TRBJ2-1	CASSLHRTDEQFF	TGTGCCAGCAGCTTACATCGTACGGATGAGCAGTTCTTC
once	TRBV10-3	TRBD2	TRBJ2-2	CAIRRGLAGALTGELFF	TGTGCCATCAGAAGGGGACTAGCGGGGGCCCTCACCGGGGAGCTGTTTTTT
.	TRBV3-1/TRBV3-2	TRBD1	TRBJ1-1	CASSHSDRENTEAFF	TGTGCCAGCAGCCATTCTGACAGGGAGAACACTGAAGCTTTCTTT